The 30 T cell receptor beta chains listed next were all sequenced from one sample in a study of technical replicates of blood from four donors. Clones were read by immunoSEQ multiplex PCR, and TCRdb kept only the in-frame ones, dropping some. This sample carries about 100,000 clones, around 96% of them seen once, and the ten largest clones take 0.3% to 0.45%. The sequencing input was T cells isolated from PBMCs. The receptors come from a human donor in good health.

The V and J genes are TRBV2 and TRBJ2-5; 8 positions match TRBD2. Looked up from germline, CDR1 is SNHLY and CDR2 is FYNNEI. V trimming: 0 bases; J trimming: 4 bases; junction bases outside the gene matches: 7. CDR3 length equals 16 residues. In nucleotides, the CDR3 is TGTGCCAGCAGTGAAGCGCCGGGACTAGTAACAGAGACCCAGTACTTC. Its translation is CASSEAPGLVTETQYF.

This clone was picked up one time. J is TRBJ2-7 and V is TRBV13; TRBD2 matches at 10 bases. Trimming at V came to 5 bases and at J to 3 bases, leaving 7 bases not matched to a gene. The CDR3 is 15 residues long. From germline, CDR1 is PRHDT and CDR2 FYEKMQ (reference sequence). CDR3 sequence (DNA): TGTGCCAGCAGCCGCTCCGGACTAGCGGACTACGAGCAGTACTTC. Its protein is CASSRSGLADYEQYF.

The chain uses TRBV19 and TRBJ2-2; D might be TRBD2 (5 bases). CDR1 is LNHDA and CDR2 is SQIVND in the germline V gene (reference sequence). V was trimmed by 3 bases and J by 0 bases, leaving 26 bases between them. CDR3 length equals 21 residues. CDR3 residues: CASSIIQVGNWEFANTGELFF. CDR3 sequence (DNA): TGTGCCAGTAGTATTATCCAGGTTGGTAATTGGGAGTTCGCGAACACCGGGGAGCTGTTTTTT.

This chain links TRBV11-2 with TRBJ2-1, with D perhaps matching TRBD1 (5 bases). CDR1 is SGHAT and CDR2 is FQNNGV in the germline V gene. The CDR3 length is 15 residues. V gave up 2 bases and J gave up 5 bases, with 13 bases separating them. The CDR3 protein is CASSLRLGVNNEQFF. The CDR3 DNA is TGTGCCAGCAGCTTAAGGCTAGGGGTTAACAATGAGCAGTTCTTC.

The chain combines TRBV27 with TRBJ2-1, with TRBD1 matching over 7 bases. V trimming: 5 bases; J trimming: 7 bases; junction bases outside the gene matches: 5. This CDR3 has 13 amino acids. Per germline, CDR1 MNHEY and CDR2 SMNVEV (reference sequence). CDR3 sequence: CASSVQGPNEQFF. CDR3 bases: TGTGCCAGCAGTGTACAGGGGCCGAATGAGCAGTTCTTC.

The chain has TRBV11-3 and TRBJ2-2; possible D gene TRBD2, 6 bases. This CDR3 has 13 residues. V gave up 2 bases and J gave up 7 bases, with 8 bases separating them. Per germline, CDR1 SGHNT and CDR2 YENEEA. CDR3 sequence reads: CASSLRRGGELFF. DNA for the CDR3: TGTGCCAGCAGCTTAAGGCGGGGCGGGGAGCTGTTTTTT.

V gene TRBV2 combines with J gene TRBJ1-4; D unclear. Per germline, CDR1 SNHLY and CDR2 FYNNEI. V lost 2 bases to trimming and J lost 4 bases, with 8 bases between them. The CDR3 totals 14 residues. CDR3 bases: TGTGCCAGCAGTGAAATAATTAGTAATGAAAAACTGTTTTTT. Translating gives CASSEIISNEKLFF.

CDR3 sequence (DNA): TGTGCCATCAGTCAAGCAAGGGGCTCTGGAAACACCATATATTTT. It translates to CAISQARGSGNTIYF. J is TRBJ1-3 and V is TRBV10-3, with a tentative D call TRBD1 (5 bases). CDR1 is ENHRY and CDR2 is SYGVKD in the germline V gene. The CDR3 totals 15 residues. V was cut by 5 bases and J by 0 bases, with 11 bases left in between.

The rearrangement joins TRBV4-1 to TRBJ1-2; the match to TRBD1 covers 8 bases. The germline gives CDR1 MGHRA, CDR2 YSYEKL. Trimming removed 1 base from V and 2 bases from J; junction bases left unmatched: 3. The CDR3 has 15 amino acids. Here the CDR3 reads CASSQGRTGNYGYTF. Here the CDR3 DNA reads TGCGCCAGCAGCCAAGGCCGGACAGGGAACTATGGCTACACCTTC.

The rearrangement joins TRBV5-1 to TRBJ2-5, with 8 positions matching TRBD1. The CDR3 runs 14 residues. With 3 bases clipped from V and 6 bases from J, the junction kept 7 bases outside the gene matches. Germline CDR1 SGHRS, CDR2 YFSETQ. This CDR3 is CASSSRGRSKTQYF. Written as DNA, the CDR3 is TGCGCCAGCAGCTCCAGGGGGCGGTCGAAGACCCAGTACTTC.

The CDR3 spells CAISGRTVANTEAFF. In DNA, the CDR3 is TGTGCCATCAGCGGCCGGACTGTTGCGAACACTGAAGCTTTCTTT. The chain recombines TRBV10-3 with TRBJ1-1; unclear D gene. Germline-derived CDR1 and CDR2 are ENHRY and SYGVKD. The CDR3 length is 15 residues. Deletions cut 6 bases from V and 1 base from J, with 15 bases between.

The rearrangement joins TRBV5-4 to TRBJ1-1, with 9 bases identical to TRBD1. Losses at the gene ends were 4 bases for V and 10 bases for J; bases not matched to a gene: 11. The CDR3 has 14 amino acids. Germline-derived CDR1 and CDR2 are SGHNT and YYREEE (reference sequence). The CDR3 bases are TGTGCCAGCAGCAGCTCACAGGGGGCCTACGGAGCTTTCTTT. Encoded protein: CASSSSQGAYGAFF.

The chain is built from TRBV19 and TRBJ2-2, with TRBD1 identical over 8 bases. V was clipped by 5 bases and J by 4 bases; unmatched bases: 6. Germline V gene lookup returns CDR1 LNHDA and CDR2 SQIVND (reference sequence). CDR3 length: 15 residues. The CDR3: CASSLGQVATGELFF. DNA for the CDR3: TGTGCCAGTAGTTTGGGACAGGTGGCCACCGGGGAGCTGTTTTTT.

The chain couples TRBV4-2 to TRBJ2-5; 7 bases map to TRBD2. The J segment lost 5 bases and the V segment lost 0 bases, leaving 12 bases of the junction unmatched. The CDR3 is made up of 17 amino acids. The germline CDR1 and CDR2 sequences are LGHNA and YNFKEQ. Here the CDR3 reads CASSQDMLAVPLETQYF. The CDR3 DNA is TGTGCCAGCAGCCAAGATATGCTAGCGGTCCCTCTCGAGACCCAGTACTTC.

The DNA of the CDR3 is TGTGCCAGCAGCGTAGTACAGGCGGTAGGGAATGAGCAGTTCTTC. Protein sequence: CASSVVQAVGNEQFF. This chain uses TRBV9 with TRBJ2-1, with D tentatively TRBD1 (5 bases). Germline V lookup: CDR1 SGDLS, CDR2 YYNGEE. The CDR3 has 15 residues. V lost 0 bases, J lost 7 bases, and 14 bases lay in between.

In DNA form, the CDR3 reads TGTGCCAGCAGCCCTATTTCGGGCAATCAGCCCCAGCATTTT. This encodes CASSPISGNQPQHF. This sequence joins TRBV6-5 and TRBJ1-5; D unresolved. Trimming removed 6 bases from V and 2 bases from J, with 11 bases in between. Looked up from germline, CDR1 is MNHEY and CDR2 is SVGAGI. The CDR3 runs to 14 residues.

The V call is TRBV7-3, the J call TRBJ1-5; 9 nucleotides line up with TRBD1. CDR3 size: 15 residues. The germline gives CDR1 SGHTA, CDR2 FQGTGA. The ends lost 5 bases at V and 0 bases at J; junction bases unmatched: 2. CDR3 nucleotides: TGTGCCAGCAGCAAGACAGGGGGTAGCAATCAGCCCCAGCATTTT. Amino acid sequence: CASSKTGGSNQPQHF.

The rearrangement links TRBV9 to TRBJ2-1; D not resolved. Per the germline V gene, CDR1 is SGDLS and CDR2 is YYNGEE. V was shortened by 0 bases and J by 0 bases, with 7 bases between the two germline ends. CDR3 length equals 15 residues. CDR3 DNA sequence: TGTGCCAGCAGCGTAGAAAGTAGCTCCTACAATGAGCAGTTCTTC. Amino acids: CASSVESSSYNEQFF.

The chain combines TRBV2 with TRBJ1-1, with D maybe TRBD1 (5 bases). The V gene's germline CDR1 is SNHLY and CDR2 FYNNEI. This CDR3 is 16 amino acids long. The germline V and J ends were trimmed by 9 bases and 1 base, with 21 bases remaining between them. CDR3 amino acids: CARAGQGPWGNTEAFF. The DNA of the CDR3 is TGTGCCAGAGCAGGCCAGGGTCCATGGGGGAACACTGAAGCTTTCTTT.

The chain combines TRBV19 with TRBJ2-2, with no clear D. The CDR3 sequence is 13 residues long. The germline V gene has CDR1 LNHDA and CDR2 SQIVND (reference sequence). V was shortened by 3 bases and J by 6 bases, with 8 bases between the two germline ends. The CDR3 region is CASSIRHSGELFF. DNA for the CDR3: TGTGCCAGTAGTATCCGACACTCCGGGGAGCTGTTTTTT.

The table lists this clone with a count of one. The J gene is TRBJ1-4, the V gene TRBV5-1, with D tentatively TRBD1 (6 bases). The CDR3 loop spans 15 amino acids. V was clipped by 4 bases and J by 12 bases, with 22 bases between them. Germline loops: CDR1 SGHRS, CDR2 YFSETQ. Written as DNA, the CDR3 is TGCGCCAGCAGCGCAGCCGGGACACCCAGTTGGGAACTGTTTTTT. It translates to CASSAAGTPSWELFF.

This clone showed up just once. CDR3 sequence reads: CASSQDRTGVSEQYF. The CDR3, as DNA: TGCGCCAGCAGCCAAGATAGGACAGGCGTCTCCGAGCAGTACTTC. The chain employs TRBV4-1 and TRBJ2-7, with 7 bases that match TRBD1. The CDR3 is 15 residues long. The J segment lost 6 bases and the V segment lost 0 bases, leaving 8 bases of the junction unmatched. Germline V lookup: CDR1 MGHRA, CDR2 YSYEKL.

This chain uses TRBV4-1 with TRBJ2-3; D unresolved. The germline CDR1 and CDR2 sequences are MGHRA and YSYEKL. V gave up 1 base and J gave up 2 bases, with 7 bases separating them. This CDR3 contains 14 residues. The CDR3 DNA reads as TGCGCCAGCAGCCAAGTATTCTCCACAGATACGCAGTATTTT. It specifies CASSQVFSTDTQYF.

The chain links TRBV6-5 to TRBJ1-1; weak D call: TRBD1 (6 bases). Germline lookup yields CDR1 MNHEY and CDR2 SVGAGI. Trimming took 5 bases from V and 0 from J, leaving 13 bases between them. CDR3 length: 15 residues. The CDR3 sequence: CASSPGHPMNTEAFF. The CDR3 DNA sequence: TGTGCCAGCAGTCCGGGACACCCAATGAACACTGAAGCTTTCTTT.

The V call is TRBV19, the J call TRBJ2-1; 8 positions match TRBD1. The junction had 3 bases not matched to a gene; V was cut back by 3 bases and J by 2 bases. The CDR3 contains 15 residues. Germline V CDR1 and CDR2: LNHDA, SQIVND (reference sequence). In nucleotides, the CDR3 is TGTGCCAGTAGTATCCCCAGGGGGCCCTACAATGAGCAGTTCTTC. Its translation is CASSIPRGPYNEQFF.

J is TRBJ2-7 and V is TRBV11-3, with D tentatively TRBD1 (6 bases). This CDR3 has 16 residues. Trimming took off 1 base at V and 0 bases at J, with 13 bases between the two ends. Germline V gene data show CDR1 as SGHNT and CDR2 as YENEEA. The chain's CDR3 is CASSLVSGQLSYEQYF. CDR3 nucleotides: TGTGCCAGCAGCTTAGTTTCGGGACAACTCTCCTACGAGCAGTACTTC.

The chain combines TRBV7-2 with TRBJ1-2; D not resolved. CDR1 is SGHTA and CDR2 is FQGNSA in the germline V gene. The V and J ends lost 2 bases and 2 bases respectively, with 6 bases between them. The CDR3 loop spans 13 amino acids. This CDR3 is CASSLQVNYGYTF. DNA for the CDR3: TGTGCCAGCAGCTTACAGGTCAACTATGGCTACACCTTC.

The rearrangement links TRBV10-3 to TRBJ2-7, with D maybe TRBD1 (5 bases). Germline V gene data show CDR1 as ENHRY and CDR2 as SYGVKD. This CDR3 has 13 amino acids. Trimming removed 3 bases from V and 7 bases from J, with 13 bases in between. The CDR3 loop reads CAISEGHPGEQYF. In DNA form, the CDR3 reads TGTGCCATCAGTGAAGGACATCCCGGGGAGCAGTACTTC.

This clone was counted only a few times. The chain combines TRBV7-3 with TRBJ1-1, with D perhaps matching TRBD1 (5 bases). Germline V lookup: CDR1 SGHTA, CDR2 FQGTGA. V was shortened by 2 bases and J by 4 bases, with 11 bases between the two germline ends. The CDR3 runs to 14 residues. The CDR3 bases are TGTGCCAGCAGCTTACAGGGAGGAGGCACTGAAGCTTTCTTT. Translation gives CASSLQGGGTEAFF.

DNA for the CDR3: TGTGCCTGGACCTCTTCAGCGGGACGGGGGGAGACCCAGTACTTC. It specifies CAWTSSAGRGETQYF. This chain uses TRBV30 with TRBJ2-5, with TRBD2 matching over 7 bases. This CDR3 region has 15 residues. With 4 bases clipped from V and 5 bases from J, the junction kept 13 bases outside the gene matches. CDR1 and CDR2 from the germline V gene are GTSNPN and SVGIG (reference sequence). Variable domain in full (rest from reference TRBV30 and TRBJ2-5): SQTIHQWPATLVQPVGSPLSLECTVEGTSNPNLYWYRQAAGRGLQLLFYSVGIGQISSEVPQNLSASRPQDRQFILSSKKLLLSDSGFYLCAWTSSAGRGETQYFGPGTRLLVL.